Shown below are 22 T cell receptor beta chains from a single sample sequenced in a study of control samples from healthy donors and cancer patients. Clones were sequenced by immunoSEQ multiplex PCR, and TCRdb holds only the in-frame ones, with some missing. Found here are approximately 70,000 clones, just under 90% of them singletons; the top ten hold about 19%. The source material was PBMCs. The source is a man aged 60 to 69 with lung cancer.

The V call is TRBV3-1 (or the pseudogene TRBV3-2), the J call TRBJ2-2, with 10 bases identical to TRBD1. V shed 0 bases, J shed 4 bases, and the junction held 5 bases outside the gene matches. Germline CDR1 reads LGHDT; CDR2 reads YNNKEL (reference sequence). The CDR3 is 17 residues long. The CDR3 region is CASSQEVRTGGTGELFF. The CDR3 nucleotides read TGTGCCAGCAGCCAAGAAGTCAGGACAGGGGGCACCGGGGAGCTGTTTTTT.

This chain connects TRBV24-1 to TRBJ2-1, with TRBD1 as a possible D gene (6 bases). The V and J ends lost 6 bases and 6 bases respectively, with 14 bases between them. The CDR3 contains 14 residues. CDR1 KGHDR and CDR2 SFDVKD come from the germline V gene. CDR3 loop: CATSLRDRSNEQFF. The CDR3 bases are TGTGCCACCAGTCTCAGAGACAGGAGCAATGAGCAGTTCTTC.

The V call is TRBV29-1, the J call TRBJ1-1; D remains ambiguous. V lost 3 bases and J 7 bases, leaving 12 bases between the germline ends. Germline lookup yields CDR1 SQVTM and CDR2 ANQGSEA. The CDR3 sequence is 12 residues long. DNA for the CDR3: TGCAGCGTTGATCCGGGTAGCTATGAAGCTTTCTTT. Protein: CSVDPGSYEAFF.

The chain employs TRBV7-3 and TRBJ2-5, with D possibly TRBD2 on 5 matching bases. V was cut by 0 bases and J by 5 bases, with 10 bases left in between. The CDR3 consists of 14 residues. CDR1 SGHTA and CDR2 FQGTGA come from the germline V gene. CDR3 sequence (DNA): TGTGCCAGCAGCTTAACGCCCGGGGTTGAGACCCAGTACTTC. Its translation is CASSLTPGVETQYF.

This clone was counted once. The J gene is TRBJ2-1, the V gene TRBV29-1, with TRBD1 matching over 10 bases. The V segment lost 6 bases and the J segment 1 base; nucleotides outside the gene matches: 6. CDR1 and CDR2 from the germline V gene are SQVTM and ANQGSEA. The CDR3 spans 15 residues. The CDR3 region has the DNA TGCAGCGTAGGCGGACAGGGGGTTTCCTACAATGAGCAGTTCTTC. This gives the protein CSVGGQGVSYNEQFF.

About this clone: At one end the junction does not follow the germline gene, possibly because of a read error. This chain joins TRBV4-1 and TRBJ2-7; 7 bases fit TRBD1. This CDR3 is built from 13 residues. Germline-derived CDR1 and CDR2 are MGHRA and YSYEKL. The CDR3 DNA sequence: TGCGCCAGCAGCCAATCCGATTTGACAGGGCTGATCTTC. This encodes CASSQSDLTGLIF.

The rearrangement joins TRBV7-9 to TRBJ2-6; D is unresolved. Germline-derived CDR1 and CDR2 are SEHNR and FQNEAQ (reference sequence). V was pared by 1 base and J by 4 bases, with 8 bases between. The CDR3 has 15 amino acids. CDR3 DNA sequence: TGTGCCAGCAGCTTAGGGTCCGCGGGGGCCAACGTCCTGACTTTC. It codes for CASSLGSAGANVLTF.

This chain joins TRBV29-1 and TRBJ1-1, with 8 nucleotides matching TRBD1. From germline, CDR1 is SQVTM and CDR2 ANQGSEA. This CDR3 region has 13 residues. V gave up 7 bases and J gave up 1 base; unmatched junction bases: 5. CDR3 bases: TGCAGCGCACGGGGACAGGCGAACACTGAAGCTTTCTTT. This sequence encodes CSARGQANTEAFF.

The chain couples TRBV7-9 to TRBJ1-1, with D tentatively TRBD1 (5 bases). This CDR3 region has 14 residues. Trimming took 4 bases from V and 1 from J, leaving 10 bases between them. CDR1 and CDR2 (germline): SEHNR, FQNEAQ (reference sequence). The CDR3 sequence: CASSWGLQNTEAFF. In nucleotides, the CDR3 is TGTGCCAGCAGCTGGGGACTTCAGAACACTGAAGCTTTCTTT.

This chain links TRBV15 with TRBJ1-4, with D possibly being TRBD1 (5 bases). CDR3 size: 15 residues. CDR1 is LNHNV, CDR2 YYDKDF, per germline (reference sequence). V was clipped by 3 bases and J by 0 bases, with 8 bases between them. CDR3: CATSRDTATNEKLFF. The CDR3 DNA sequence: TGTGCCACCAGCAGGGACACCGCAACTAATGAAAAACTGTTTTTT. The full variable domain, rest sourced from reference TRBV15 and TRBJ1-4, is DAMVIQNPRYQVTQFGKPVTLSCSQTLNHNVMYWYQQKSSQAPKLLFHYYDKDFNNEADTPDNFQSRRPNTSFCFLDIRSPGLGDTAMYLCATSRDTATNEKLFFGSGTQLSVL.

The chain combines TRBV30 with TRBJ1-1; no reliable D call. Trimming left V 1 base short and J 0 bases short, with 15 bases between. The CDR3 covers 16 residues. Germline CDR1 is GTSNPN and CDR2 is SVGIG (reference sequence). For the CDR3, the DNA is TGTGCCTGGAGTGATATTGCCAGATTAATGAACACTGAAGCTTTCTTT. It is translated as CAWSDIARLMNTEAFF.

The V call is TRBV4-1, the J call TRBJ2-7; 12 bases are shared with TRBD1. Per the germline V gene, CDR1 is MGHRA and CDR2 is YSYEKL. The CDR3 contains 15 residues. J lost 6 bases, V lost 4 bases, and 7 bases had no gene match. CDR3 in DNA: TGCGCCAGCAGCCTCGAGGGACAGGGGGCTCGCGAGCAGTACTTC. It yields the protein CASSLEGQGAREQYF.

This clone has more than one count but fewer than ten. CDR3 DNA sequence: TGTGCCAGCAGCTTGGAGTACGGGGTTAATGAAAAACTGTTTTTT. The encoded protein is CASSLEYGVNEKLFF. The gene calls are TRBV5-4 and TRBJ1-4; D gene unclear. Trimming pared 0 bases from V and 4 bases from J, leaving 10 bases between. CDR1 is SGHNT, CDR2 YYREEE, per germline (reference sequence). CDR3 length: 15 residues.

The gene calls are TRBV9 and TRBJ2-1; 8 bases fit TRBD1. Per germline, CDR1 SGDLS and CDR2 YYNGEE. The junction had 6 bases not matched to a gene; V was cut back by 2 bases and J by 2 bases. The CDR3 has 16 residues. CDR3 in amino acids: CASSVRGQGTYNEQFF. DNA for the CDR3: TGTGCCAGCAGCGTCCGAGGACAGGGAACCTACAATGAGCAGTTCTTC.

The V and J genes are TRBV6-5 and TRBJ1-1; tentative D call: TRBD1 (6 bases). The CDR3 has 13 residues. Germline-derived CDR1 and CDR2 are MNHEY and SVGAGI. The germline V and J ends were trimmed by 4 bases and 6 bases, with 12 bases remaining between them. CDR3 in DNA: TGTGCCAGCAGTTCGAGGGGGGGCCCTGAAGCTTTCTTT. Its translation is CASSSRGGPEAFF.

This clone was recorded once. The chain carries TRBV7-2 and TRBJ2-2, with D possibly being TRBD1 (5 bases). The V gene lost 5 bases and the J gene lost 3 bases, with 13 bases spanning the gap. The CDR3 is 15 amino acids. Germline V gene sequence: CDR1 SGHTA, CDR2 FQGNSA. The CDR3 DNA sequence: TGTGCCAGCAGCCCAGGACAAGGGGACACCGGGGAGCTGTTTTTT. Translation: CASSPGQGDTGELFF.

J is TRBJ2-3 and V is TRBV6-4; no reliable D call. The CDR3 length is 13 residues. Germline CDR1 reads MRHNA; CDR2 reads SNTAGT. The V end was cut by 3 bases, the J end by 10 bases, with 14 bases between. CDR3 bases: TGTGCCAGCAGTGAAAGGTTCCCCGTACCGCAGTATTTT. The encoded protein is CASSERFPVPQYF.

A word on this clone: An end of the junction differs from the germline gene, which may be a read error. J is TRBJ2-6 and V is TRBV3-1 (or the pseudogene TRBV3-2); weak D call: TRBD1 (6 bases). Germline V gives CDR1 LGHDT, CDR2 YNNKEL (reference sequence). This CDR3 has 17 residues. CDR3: CASSPGHLLSGADVLTF. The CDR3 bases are TGTGCCAGCAGCCCGGGACACCTTCTCTCTGGGGCCGACGTCCTGACTTTC.

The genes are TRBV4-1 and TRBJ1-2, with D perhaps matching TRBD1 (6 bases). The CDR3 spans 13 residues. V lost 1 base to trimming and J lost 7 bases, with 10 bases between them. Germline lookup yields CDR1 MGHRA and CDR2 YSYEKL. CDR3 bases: TGCGCCAGCAGCCAAGCGGGGGGCTCTGGCTACACCTTC. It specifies CASSQAGGSGYTF.

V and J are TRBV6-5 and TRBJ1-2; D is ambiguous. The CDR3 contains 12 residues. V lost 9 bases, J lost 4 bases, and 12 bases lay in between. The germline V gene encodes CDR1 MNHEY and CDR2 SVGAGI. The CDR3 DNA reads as TGTGCCAGTTCGAACACGGCCTATGGCTACACCTTC. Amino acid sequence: CASSNTAYGYTF.

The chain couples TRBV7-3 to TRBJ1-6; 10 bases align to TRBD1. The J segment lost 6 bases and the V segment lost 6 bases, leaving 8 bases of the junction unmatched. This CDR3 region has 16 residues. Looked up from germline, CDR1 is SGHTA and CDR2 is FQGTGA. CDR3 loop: CASRSGWTGGNSPLHF. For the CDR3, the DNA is TGTGCCAGCAGGTCTGGATGGACAGGGGGTAATTCACCCCTCCACTTT.

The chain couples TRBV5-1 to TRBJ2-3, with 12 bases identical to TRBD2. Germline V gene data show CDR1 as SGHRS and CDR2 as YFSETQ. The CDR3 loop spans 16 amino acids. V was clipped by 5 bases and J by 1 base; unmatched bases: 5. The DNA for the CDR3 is TGCGCCAGCAGGCTAGCGGGGGGGCAAGGCACAGATACGCAGTATTTT. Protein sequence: CASRLAGGQGTDTQYF. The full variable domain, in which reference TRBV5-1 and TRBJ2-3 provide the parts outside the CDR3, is KAGVTQTPRYLIKTRGQQVTLSCSPISGHRSVSWYQQTPGQGLQFLFEYFSETQRNKGNFPGRFSGRQFSNSRSEMNVSTLELGDSALYLCASRLAGGQGTDTQYFGPGTRLTVL.